This is a list of T cell receptor beta chains from one sample in a study of shared clonotypes between healthy human individuals. TCRdb's table, derived via immunoSEQ multiplex PCR, lists solely in-frame clones and lacks some. The sample lists 450,000 to 700,000 clones; 95% to 96% were seen once. The sample taken for sequencing was naive CD8+ T cells sorted from blood. The receptors here all came from a woman in her twenties or thirties in good health. Each CDR3 is given without its conserved first and last residue. Clone size is not always given. Where it is, it says once, few, many or a class for expanded clones.

>-|TRBV27|TRBJ2-7
ASSPSVGQASYEQY
>-|TRBV27|TRBJ2-3
ASSFGADTQY
>-|TRBV27|TRBJ1-2
ASSFLPRGSSYGYT
>-|TRBV28|-
ASSPTPGNLYEQY
>-|TRBV2|TRBJ2-7
ASSEGGGRAREQY
>-|TRBV27|TRBJ2-7
ASSPRVYGGYEQY
>-|TRBV2|TRBJ2-1
ASRERTGLNNEQF
>-|TRBV27|TRBJ1-1
ASSLLGHPEAF
>-|TRBV29-1|TRBJ2-1
SVDSGSSYNEQF
>-|TRBV21-1|TRBJ1-1
ASSKNCRSPNTEAF
>once|TRBV28|TRBJ2-7
ASHIKGASYEQY
>-|TRBV5-6|TRBJ1-1
ASSFGGGTEAF
>-|TRBV4-1|TRBJ2-1
ASSQADRAAVEQF
>-|TRBV27|TRBJ2-1
ASRSGSYNEQF
>-|TRBV9|TRBJ2-2
ASSAKREDGELF
>-|TRBV13|TRBJ1-2
ASTGDSNYGYT
>-|TRBV7-8|TRBJ2-7
ASSRETFPYEQY
>-|TRBV30|TRBJ2-4
ACTLAGGSNIQY
>once|TRBV2|TRBJ2-2
ASTRTSGSVDTGELF
>-|TRBV15|TRBJ1-1
ATSILAGANTEAF
>-|TRBV7-2|TRBJ2-4
ASSSWVTGDGIQY
>-|TRBV15|TRBJ1-4
ATSRGGPATNEKLF
>-|TRBV29-1|TRBJ2-1
SVVGTQAYNEQF
>-|TRBV10-2|TRBJ2-7
ASSEAGSYEQY
>-|TRBV27|-
ASSLLGTGVDEQY
>-|TRBV5-1|TRBJ1-3
ASSFDLSGNTIY
>-|TRBV5-1|TRBJ2-7
ASSSESGGYEQY
>-|TRBV9|TRBJ2-1
ASSSQSGSSYNEQF
>-|TRBV6-1|TRBJ2-7
ASSGVDSYEQY
>-|TRBV7-9|TRBJ1-1
ASSPGQGGNTEAF
>-|TRBV5-4|TRBJ2-7
ASSPGNLGQGVHEQY
>-|TRBV7-9|TRBJ2-5
ASSHPTRGGETQY
>-|TRBV7-9|TRBJ2-5
ASSLAGVTGRGETQY
>-|TRBV28|TRBJ2-1
ASSENTPGQQKVYEQF
>-|TRBV28|TRBJ1-2
ASSLLGIRVTMSYGYT
>-|TRBV9|TRBJ1-3
ASSVRGSGNTIY
>-|TRBV11-2|TRBJ2-7
ASSGTAPGQGSYEQY
>-|TRBV2|TRBJ2-7
ASSNGGPYEQY
>-|TRBV2|TRBJ2-2
ASSEQLAGDGNTGELF
>-|TRBV7-9|TRBJ2-1
ASSLEPIGNEQF
>-|TRBV6-1|TRBJ2-7
ASSDGTGTSYEQY
>-|TRBV19|TRBJ2-2
ASSGLRTGTSSYSANTGELF
>once|TRBV7-6|TRBJ2-1
ASIPGVFSYNEQF
>-|TRBV27|TRBJ2-5
ASGVGPGTPIETQY
>-|TRBV6-6|TRBJ2-7
ASSYSGESYEQY
>-|TRBV29-1|TRBJ2-1
SVEDRRELYEQF